Each of the 30 T cell receptor beta chains below was sequenced from the same sample in a study of OX40 agonist ivuxolimab in advanced cancers. Clones were read by immunoSEQ multiplex PCR, and TCRdb kept only the in-frame ones, dropping some. This table holds fewer than 85,000 clones, more than 60% found once. The sequenced sample was CD4+ or CD8+ T cells sorted from blood, obtained in a trial of the OX40 agonist ivuxolimab. The receptors come from an adult with an advanced solid tumor such as melanoma, head and neck, liver or kidney cancer.

This clone was found many times. The rearrangement links TRBV4-1 to TRBJ1-1, with D possibly being TRBD1 (6 bases). Per the germline V gene, CDR1 is MGHRA and CDR2 is YSYEKL. V dropped 0 bases and J dropped 4 bases, with 12 bases sitting between them. This CDR3 region has 15 residues. Here the CDR3 reads CASSQEGGSRTEAFF. CDR3 in DNA: TGCGCCAGCAGCCAAGAAGGGGGGTCGCGCACTGAAGCTTTCTTT.

This clone was seen more than once but under ten times. The chain recombines TRBV4-1 with TRBJ2-7; TRBD1 aligns across 8 bases. The germline CDR1 and CDR2 sequences are MGHRA and YSYEKL. The CDR3 runs to 16 residues. Trimming cost V 4 bases and J 3 bases; bases outside gene matches: 11. As DNA, the CDR3 is TGCGCCAGCAGCCGACAGGGGACAAATAGCAACTACGAGCAGTACTTC. It codes for CASSRQGTNSNYEQYF.

This clone showed up just a few times. Other nucleotide sequences from this sample produce the same CDR3. V and J are TRBV6-5 and TRBJ2-3; weak D call: TRBD2 (5 bases). V dropped 0 bases and J dropped 4 bases, with 14 bases sitting between them. Looked up from germline, CDR1 is MNHEY and CDR2 is SVGAGI. The CDR3 spans 16 residues. The CDR3 loop is CASSYSTAVGADTQYF. The CDR3 DNA sequence: TGTGCCAGCAGTTACTCGACGGCAGTGGGAGCAGATACGCAGTATTTT.

This chain connects TRBV5-1 to TRBJ1-4, with a possible D match to TRBD1 (6 bases). The CDR3 totals 15 residues. Germline loops: CDR1 SGHRS, CDR2 YFSETQ. V was shortened by 0 bases and J by 5 bases, with 11 bases between the two germline ends. The CDR3 loop is CASSLDRAGNEKLFF. The CDR3 region has the DNA TGCGCCAGCAGCTTGGACAGGGCGGGGAATGAAAAACTGTTTTTT.

The chain joins TRBV5-1 to TRBJ1-1, with D unresolved. CDR3 length: 15 residues. CDR1 and CDR2 from the germline V gene are SGHRS and YFSETQ. Trimming shortened V by 4 bases and J by 0 bases, and 13 bases separated the two germline ends. CDR3 sequence reads: CASSLSGFMNTEAFF. The CDR3 nucleotides are TGCGCCAGCAGCCTATCCGGATTCATGAACACTGAAGCTTTCTTT.

The chain has TRBV4-1 and TRBJ1-2; D unclear. The CDR3 contains 14 residues. V lost 2 bases and J lost 6, with 13 bases in between. CDR1 is MGHRA, CDR2 YSYEKL, per germline. CDR3 sequence: CASSQLLRHDGYTF. The CDR3 DNA follows: TGCGCCAGCAGCCAACTTTTGAGACATGATGGCTACACCTTC.

The rearrangement links TRBV6-1 to TRBJ1-2; D is unclear. Germline CDR1 and CDR2: MNHNS and SASEGT. V lost 7 bases and J 7 bases, leaving 10 bases between the germline ends. The CDR3 is 11 residues long. This chain's CDR3 is CASTLGPGYTF. CDR3 DNA: TGTGCCAGCACGCTAGGGCCTGGCTACACCTTC.

The V and J genes are TRBV28 and TRBJ1-4; TRBD1 agrees at 9 bases. CDR3 size: 14 residues. Losses at the gene ends were 6 bases for V and 7 bases for J; bases not matched to a gene: 6. Germline V lookup: CDR1 MDHEN, CDR2 SYDVKM. CDR3: CASRSGQGVEKLFF. The CDR3 DNA reads as TGTGCCAGCAGGTCGGGACAGGGAGTTGAAAAACTGTTTTTT.

This chain links TRBV10-3 with TRBJ1-5; maybe TRBD1 (5 bases). The V end was cut by 10 bases, the J end by 5 bases, with 21 bases between. CDR3 size: 15 residues. Germline CDR1 and CDR2: ENHRY and SYGVKD. In DNA form, the CDR3 reads TGTGCCACCCATCAACCCGGGACTGGGGATCAGCCCCAGCATTTT. This codes for CATHQPGTGDQPQHF.

The V and J genes are TRBV18 and TRBJ2-2, with D possibly being TRBD2 (6 bases). Germline V lookup: CDR1 KGHSH, CDR2 LQKENI. The CDR3 has 17 residues. The V end lost 4 bases, the J end lost 2 bases, and 17 bases lay between the germline ends. The CDR3: CASSLASGRGNTGELFF. The CDR3, as DNA: TGTGCCAGCTCACTTGCGTCTGGGCGGGGAAACACCGGGGAGCTGTTTTTT. Full variable domain (rest looked up from reference TRBV18 and TRBJ2-2): NAGVMQNPRHLVRRRGQEARLRCSPMKGHSHVYWYRQLPEEGLKFMVYLQKENIIDESGMPKERFSAEFPKEGPSILRIQQVVRGDSAAYFCASSLASGRGNTGELFFGEGSRLTVL.

The chain links TRBV2 to TRBJ1-4; 9 bases match TRBD1. With 6 bases clipped from V and 5 bases from J, the junction kept 7 bases outside the gene matches. The CDR3 is made up of 15 amino acids. Per germline, CDR1 SNHLY and CDR2 FYNNEI. As DNA, the CDR3 is TGTGCCAGCAGGGAAAGGGGGACAGGGAATGAAAAACTGTTTTTT. Protein product: CASRERGTGNEKLFF.

This chain uses TRBV7-8 with TRBJ1-5; weak D call: TRBD1 (5 bases). The germline V and J ends were trimmed by 5 bases and 2 bases, with 10 bases remaining between them. The CDR3 consists of 14 residues. From germline, CDR1 is SGHVS and CDR2 FQNEAQ. The chain's CDR3 is CASSLQEGNQPQHF. The CDR3 DNA sequence: TGTGCCAGCAGCCTACAGGAAGGCAATCAGCCCCAGCATTTT.

This clone was observed a few times. The V call is TRBV7-3, the J call TRBJ1-1; no definite D call. In germline, CDR1 is SGHTA, CDR2 FQGTGA. This CDR3 has 14 amino acids. Between the trimmed V and J ends, which lost 2 bases and 6 bases, there was a span of 13 bases. The CDR3 sequence: CASSLEEGLSEAFF. The CDR3 DNA follows: TGTGCCAGCAGCTTAGAGGAAGGTTTGTCTGAAGCTTTCTTT.

Only a few counts were recorded for this clone. This chain connects TRBV19 to TRBJ1-2; the match to TRBD1 covers 9 bases. Germline V CDR1 and CDR2: LNHDA, SQIVND (reference sequence). This CDR3 region has 15 residues. V lost 3 bases, J lost 6 bases, and 8 bases stayed unmatched. The DNA of the CDR3 is TGTGCCAGTAGTATCCCACAGGGGGCTTCGGATGGCTACACCTTC. Amino acids: CASSIPQGASDGYTF.

In this sample, this clone turned up a few times. The rearrangement uses TRBV7-9 and TRBJ2-1, with TRBD2 matching over 7 bases. Germline CDR1 SEHNR, CDR2 FQNEAQ (reference sequence). V lost 3 bases to trimming and J lost 10 bases; unmatched junction nucleotides: 9. This CDR3 spans 14 amino acids. CDR3 loop: CASSFSGTSMEQFF. The CDR3 nucleotides are TGTGCCAGCAGCTTCAGCGGGACCTCCATGGAGCAGTTCTTC.

The chain employs TRBV2 and TRBJ2-5, with TRBD2 as a possible D gene (7 bases). Per germline, CDR1 SNHLY and CDR2 FYNNEI. Trimming took off 4 bases at V and 4 bases at J, with 22 bases between the two ends. The CDR3 runs 17 residues. CDR3 coding DNA: TGTGCCAGCAGTGGCGTTACCGGGGCGGCGGGGGCAGAGACCCAGTACTTC. Its protein is CASSGVTGAAGAETQYF. Supplemented by reference TRBV2 and TRBJ2-5, the full variable domain reads EPEVTQTPSHQVTQMGQEVILRCVPISNHLYFYWYRQILGQKVEFLVSFYNNEISEKSEIFDDQFSVERPDGSNFTLKIRSTKLEDSAMYFCASSGVTGAAGAETQYFGPGTRLLVL.

The chain joins TRBV19 to TRBJ1-6, with D unclear. The CDR3 has 19 amino acids. Germline V gene sequence: CDR1 LNHDA, CDR2 SQIVND (reference sequence). V shed 3 bases and J shed 7 bases, with 25 bases lying between them. The DNA for the CDR3 is TGTGCCAGTAGTATCACCCCACCCAACTCTATGGCACTGAATTCACCCCTCCACTTT. Protein: CASSITPPNSMALNSPLHF.

The chain combines TRBV19 with TRBJ2-7; D possibly corresponds to TRBD2 (5 bases). The ends were cut back, 3 bases at V and 5 bases at J, with 14 bases in the middle. From germline, CDR1 is LNHDA and CDR2 SQIVND (reference sequence). The CDR3 spans 14 residues. CDR3 region: CASSISSNTDEQYF. The DNA of the CDR3 is TGTGCCAGTAGTATTTCTAGCAACACAGACGAGCAGTACTTC.

The gene calls are TRBV10-3 and TRBJ2-3, with D possibly TRBD1 on 6 matching bases. The CDR3 totals 14 residues. Per germline, CDR1 ENHRY and CDR2 SYGVKD. Between the trimmed V and J ends, which lost 4 bases and 1 base, there was a span of 9 bases. The CDR3 DNA follows: TGTGCCATCAGTGGGGCAGGGGGCACAGATACGCAGTATTTT. Protein product: CAISGAGGTDTQYF.

The V gene is TRBV5-1, the J gene TRBJ2-3; 12 bases fit TRBD1. Germline CDR1 reads SGHRS; CDR2 reads YFSETQ. The CDR3 spans 16 residues. The trim removed 4 bases at V and 4 bases at J, leaving 7 bases unmatched. The CDR3 bases are TGCGCCAGCAGCCCCGGGACAGGGGGCGCGTCAGATACGCAGTATTTT. Translated: CASSPGTGGASDTQYF.

The rearrangement links TRBV30 to TRBJ2-7; 10 bases fit TRBD1. The V and J ends lost 0 bases and 6 bases, in that order; junction bases with no gene match: 11. Germline V gives CDR1 GTSNPN, CDR2 SVGIG (reference sequence). The CDR3 loop spans 16 amino acids. The CDR3, as DNA: TGTGCCTGGAGTGTATTTTTCCGGACAGGGGGTGGCGAGCAGTACTTC. It specifies CAWSVFFRTGGGEQYF.

V and J are TRBV30 and TRBJ2-5; no clear D. V lost 5 bases and J lost 5, with 12 bases in between. CDR1 GTSNPN and CDR2 SVGIG come from the germline V gene (reference sequence). The CDR3 sequence is 12 residues long. The CDR3 coding sequence is TGTGCCTGGGAATTAGCCACTGAGACCCAGTACTTC. It is translated as CAWELATETQYF.

The chain carries TRBV19 and TRBJ2-4; no definite D call. CDR1 is LNHDA and CDR2 is SQIVND in the germline V gene (reference sequence). The CDR3 covers 14 residues. The V and J ends lost 3 bases and 5 bases respectively, with 11 bases between them. The CDR3 reads CASSIRNRENIQYF. In nucleotides, the CDR3 is TGTGCCAGTAGTATCCGGAACAGAGAAAACATTCAGTACTTC.

CDR3 in amino acids: CASSLNNQPQHF. Here the CDR3 DNA reads TGTGCCAGCAGCTTGAACAATCAGCCCCAGCATTTT. The chain couples TRBV7-2 to TRBJ1-5; D not resolved. The germline V and J ends were trimmed by 3 bases and 3 bases, with 3 bases remaining between them. Germline assignment: CDR1 SGHTA and CDR2 FQGNSA. The length of the CDR3 is 12 residues.

The V and J genes are TRBV5-6 and TRBJ2-7; D is uncertain. This CDR3 has 15 amino acids. Trimming pared 3 bases from V and 3 bases from J, leaving 16 bases between. Germline CDR1 and CDR2: SGHDT and YYEEEE. CDR3 residues: CASSSPGADGYEQYF. The CDR3 region has the DNA TGTGCCAGCAGCTCACCGGGCGCCGATGGCTACGAGCAGTACTTC. Looking up the rest from reference TRBV5-6 and TRBJ2-7 gives the full variable domain: DAGVTQSPTHLIKTRGQQVTLRCSPKSGHDTVSWYQQALGQGPQFIFQYYEEEERQRGNFPDRFSGHQFPNYSSELNVNALLLGDSALYLCASSSPGADGYEQYFGPGTRLTVT.

The chain recombines TRBV11-2 with TRBJ1-1; the D gene is possibly TRBD1 (5 bases). The CDR3 is 14 amino acids. Germline V gene lookup returns CDR1 SGHAT and CDR2 FQNNGV. V gave up 3 bases and J gave up 4 bases, with 12 bases separating them. CDR3 loop: CASSFRYTGTEAFF. The CDR3 nucleotides are TGTGCCAGCAGCTTCCGATACACAGGCACTGAAGCTTTCTTT.

This clone is termed medium-sized. The chain recombines TRBV7-9 with TRBJ1-5; D unclear. The CDR3 length is 13 residues. Germline-derived CDR1 and CDR2 are SEHNR and FQNEAQ (reference sequence). Trimming stripped 4 bases from V and 7 bases from J, with 11 bases between. The CDR3 DNA sequence: TGTGCCAGCAGCTCCACAGCTTACCAGCCCCAGCATTTT. Its translation is CASSSTAYQPQHF.

This chain connects TRBV4-2 to TRBJ2-3; D might be TRBD2 (6 bases). Germline assignment: CDR1 LGHNA and CDR2 YNFKEQ. V was shortened by 5 bases and J by 5 bases, with 14 bases between the two germline ends. This CDR3 contains 14 residues. The DNA of the CDR3 is TGTGCCAGCAGCTCCGGGACTTGGGGAGATACGCAGTATTTT. It translates to CASSSGTWGDTQYF.

V and J are TRBV7-2 and TRBJ2-3; 10 nucleotides agree with TRBD2. V was pared by 0 bases and J by 6 bases, with 6 bases of the junction left unmatched. The germline gives CDR1 SGHTA, CDR2 FQGNSA. The CDR3 has 16 residues. The CDR3 is CASSLASLAGYDTQYF. CDR3 DNA sequence: TGTGCCAGCAGCTTAGCGTCACTAGCGGGGTATGATACGCAGTATTTT.

This chain uses TRBV7-8 with TRBJ1-2, with D possibly TRBD1 on 6 matching bases. Germline V gene sequence: CDR1 SGHVS, CDR2 FQNEAQ. This CDR3 comprises 16 residues. The V end lost 7 bases, the J end lost 4 bases, and 22 bases lay between the germline ends. The CDR3 loop is CASTPGGDGSLYGYTF. CDR3 bases: TGTGCCAGCACCCCCGGGGGCGATGGTTCTCTCTATGGCTACACCTTC.